Listed below are T cell receptor beta chains from one sample, sequenced in a study of blood T cells in healthy people across ages. TCRdb reprocessed the 5' RACE reads with MiXCR, giving one entry per CDR3 protein. The sample shows roughly 680,000 distinct CDR3 sequences, under 65% of them seen only once. The material sequenced was blood. The receptor source for this set is a woman older than 75 in good health. CDR3s include the opening cysteine and the closing phenylalanine or tryptophan. Each record gives: D gene, V gene, J gene, clone size, CDR3 DNA, CDR3 protein. D genes are given only for firm matches. Only part of the rows carry a size: once, few, many, or a class if the clone is expanded.

TRBD2,TRBV20-1,TRBJ2-7,many,TGCAGTGCTCCGGGACTAGCGTACTACGAGCAGTACTTC,CSAPGLAYYEQYF
TRBD2,TRBV7-2,TRBJ2-7,-,TGTGCCAGCAGCTTACAGGGAGGGCCAACCTACGAGCAGTACTTC,CASSLQGGPTYEQYF
TRBD1,TRBV3-1,TRBJ1-6,-,TGTGCCAGCAGCCAGGACCAGACAGGGACAGAGTACTTGCATCGGAATTCACCCCTCCACTTT,CASSQDQTGTEYLHRNSPLHF
-,TRBV20-1,TRBJ2-1,-,TGCAGTGCTAGGACTCAGGTTGCATCCTACAATGAGCAGTTCTTC,CSARTQVASYNEQFF
-,TRBV29-1,TRBJ2-7,-,TGCAGCGTTGTAACAGGGAGGGAGCAGTACTTC,CSVVTGREQYF
TRBD2,TRBV9,TRBJ2-5,few,TGTGCCAGCAGCCCCGGGGGGACTAACCAAGAGACCCAGTACTTC,CASSPGGTNQETQYF
TRBD2,TRBV6-2/TRBV6-3,TRBJ2-7,-,TGTGCCAGCAGTTACCGTGCTAGCGGGGGATACGAGCAGTACTTC,CASSYRASGGYEQYF
-,TRBV29-1,TRBJ2-1,many,TGCAGCGTTGGGGTGGCCGGGGCCTACAATGAGCAGTTCTTC,CSVGVAGAYNEQFF
-,TRBV5-1,TRBJ2-5,-,TGCGCCAGCAGCTTGGAACTCGGGGCCCCTGGGGAGCAGTACTTC,CASSLELGAPGEQYF
-,TRBV20-1,TRBJ2-1,few,TGCAGTGCTAGCAAGGGTAGCTCCTACAATGAGCAGTTCTTC,CSASKGSSYNEQFF
TRBD1,TRBV18,TRBJ2-7,many,TGTGCCAGCTCCCACGGACAGGGGATCTACGAGCAGTACTTC,CASSHGQGIYEQYF
TRBD2,TRBV11-3,TRBJ2-4,once,TGTGCCAGCAGTTTGGGGACTAGTACGGTCAATGAGCAGTACTTC,CASSLGTSTVNEQYF
TRBD2,TRBV4-2,TRBJ2-5,-,TGTGCCAGCAGCCATGCTTCTAGCGGGGAAGAGACCCAGTACTTC,CASSHASSGEETQYF
-,TRBV13,TRBJ2-7,-,TGTGCCAGCAGCCGCGAAACCTACGAGCAGTACTTC,CASSRETYEQYF
-,TRBV30,TRBJ2-7,-,TGTGCCGGGAGTGTTGTTATGGGCTACGAGCAGTACTTC,CAGSVVMGYEQYF
-,TRBV12-3/TRBV12-4,TRBJ2-3,-,TGTGCCAGCAGTTTTAAAAACAGAGCAGATACGCAGTATTTT,CASSFKNRADTQYF
-,TRBV5-1,TRBJ2-3,many,TGCGCCAGCGGGCGGGGTACTAGCACAGATACGCAGTATTTT,CASGRGTSTDTQYF
-,TRBV2,TRBJ2-7,-,TGTGCCAGCAGCGCCGGGACACTGGAAAGCTCCTACGAGCAGTACTTC,CASSAGTLESSYEQYF
-,TRBV20-1,TRBJ2-3,-,TGCAGTGCTCCCCCCTGGGGGCGGGGGCACGGTACGCAGTATTTT,CSAPPWGRGHGTQYF
TRBD2,TRBV18,TRBJ2-7,-,TGTGCCAGCTCACCCCTCGGACTAGCGGTCTACGAGCAGTACTTC,CASSPLGLAVYEQYF
-,TRBV20-1,TRBJ2-1,-,TGCAGTGCTCAGGCGGTGAGCTCCTACAATGAGCAGTTCTTC,CSAQAVSSYNEQFF
-,TRBV2,TRBJ1-1,-,TGTGCCAGCTGGGGGGGATCCCGGAACACTGAAGCTTTCTTT,CASWGGSRNTEAFF
-,TRBV18,TRBJ2-5,-,TGTGCCGGCTCACCACAAACCGGGACGGGGTACCAAGAGACCCAGTACTTC,CAGSPQTGTGYQETQYF
-,TRBV28,TRBJ2-1,-,TGTGCCACCCAAGGGGGTAGTGAGTTCTTC,CATQGGSEFF
-,TRBV7-2,TRBJ1-2,-,TGTGCCAGCAGCCGCCTCGGGGATCCCGGGAACTATGGCTACACCTTC,CASSRLGDPGNYGYTF
TRBD1,TRBV5-1,TRBJ1-1,many,TGCGCCAGCAGCGAAGGGACAGGCCCTAACACTGAAGCTTTCTTT,CASSEGTGPNTEAFF
-,TRBV3-1,TRBJ2-7,-,TGTGCCAGCAGCCGTCGCACGGCAAACTACGAGCAGTACTTC,CASSRRTANYEQYF
-,TRBV9,TRBJ1-2,many,TGTGCCAGCAGCGCCGGGACCTACCCCAACTATGGCTACACCTTC,CASSAGTYPNYGYTF
-,TRBV3-1,TRBJ2-7,-,TGTGCCAGCAGCCAAGAGGCAGGCAGCCTCTCCTACGAGCAGTACTTC,CASSQEAGSLSYEQYF
TRBD1,TRBV20-1,TRBJ2-7,-,TGCAGTGCCCCAGGACAGGGGGCGTCCTACGAGCAGTACTTC,CSAPGQGASYEQYF
-,TRBV6-5,TRBJ2-2,-,TGTGCCAGCGGCCCGCGGCCGGGGGAGCTGTTTTTT,CASGPRPGELFF
-,TRBV9,TRBJ2-7,once,TGTGCCAGCAGCGTGTGGGGGGGCAATGAGCAGTACTTC,CASSVWGGNEQYF
-,TRBV29-1,TRBJ2-2,few,TGCAGCGTTCGCCGGCGGGACACGAACACCGGGGAGCTGTTTTTT,CSVRRRDTNTGELFF